Below are 30 T cell receptor beta chains sequenced from a single sample in a study of CD8 T cells in ankylosing spondylitis. TCRdb reanalysed the 5' RACE reads using MiXCR and keeps one entry per CDR3 protein. Of about 340,000 distinct CDR3 sequences listed, roughly 20% are singletons. The source material was blood, either unsorted or a sorted T cell fraction (not recorded which). The receptors stem from a male donor with ankylosing spondylitis or in good health (not recorded which).

The gene calls are TRBV9 and TRBJ1-1; no clear D. V lost 0 bases to trimming and J lost 1 base, with 7 bases between them. Germline CDR1 reads SGDLS; CDR2 reads YYNGEE. This CDR3 region has 14 residues. The CDR3, as DNA: TGTGCCAGCAGCGTAGATGGGGAGAACACTGAAGCTTTCTTT. Its protein product is CASSVDGENTEAFF.

The gene calls are TRBV20-1 and TRBJ2-1, with 7 bases fitting TRBD2. The CDR3 length is 14 residues. Germline CDR1 DFQATT, CDR2 SNEGSKA (reference sequence). J gave up 8 bases and V 1 base, and 8 bases lay outside the gene matches. The chain's CDR3 is CSARGGGSVDEQFF. In DNA, the CDR3 is TGCAGTGCTAGAGGGGGGGGTAGTGTCGATGAGCAGTTCTTC.

The V call is TRBV4-2, the J call TRBJ2-1, with a weak D call TRBD2 (6 bases). CDR1 and CDR2 from the germline V gene are LGHNA and YNFKEQ. V was shortened by 0 bases and J by 8 bases, with 17 bases between the two germline ends. The length of the CDR3 is 16 residues. The CDR3 DNA is TGTGCCAGCAGCCAAGATGGGGGACTGACCCCCTATGAGCAGTTCTTC. Its translation: CASSQDGGLTPYEQFF.

This clonotype was found a few times. The CDR3 is CASSQDRDTDTDTQYF. The CDR3 DNA reads TGCGCCAGCAGCCAAGATAGGGACACCGACACAGATACGCAGTATTTT. V gene TRBV4-1 combines with J gene TRBJ2-3; tentative D call: TRBD1 (6 bases). Per germline, CDR1 MGHRA and CDR2 YSYEKL. There are 16 residues in the CDR3. Trimming shortened V by 0 bases and J by 2 bases, and 12 bases separated the two germline ends.

The chain is built from TRBV27 and TRBJ2-7, with D perhaps TRBD1 (5 bases). Germline V gene data show CDR1 as MNHEY and CDR2 as SMNVEV (reference sequence). This CDR3 has 16 amino acids. The V and J ends lost 2 bases and 3 bases respectively, with 17 bases between them. CDR3 protein: CASSLRWAGLNYEQYF. The CDR3 bases are TGTGCCAGCAGTTTACGTTGGGCAGGGCTTAACTACGAGCAGTACTTC.

The chain uses TRBV28 and TRBJ1-6; no clear D. This CDR3 spans 13 amino acids. With 6 bases removed from V and 0 bases from J, the gap between germline ends came to 3 bases. Germline V gives CDR1 MDHEN, CDR2 SYDVKM. CDR3 sequence (DNA): TGTGCCAGCAGGAACTCCTATAATTCACCCCTCCACTTT. This sequence encodes CASRNSYNSPLHF.

This clonotype was detected a few times. The V and J genes are TRBV2 and TRBJ2-1, with TRBD2 as a possible D gene (6 bases). CDR1 and CDR2 from the germline V gene are SNHLY and FYNNEI. The CDR3 is made up of 12 amino acids. The V and J ends lost 8 bases and 4 bases respectively, with 9 bases between them. Here the CDR3 reads CASRGRYNEQFF. DNA of the CDR3: TGTGCCAGCCGGGGGAGGTACAATGAGCAGTTCTTC. Using reference TRBV2 and TRBJ2-1 for the parts outside the CDR3, the full variable domain is EPEVTQTPSHQVTQMGQEVILRCVPISNHLYFYWYRQILGQKVEFLVSFYNNEISEKSEIFDDQFSVERPDGSNFTLKIRSTKLEDSAMYFCASRGRYNEQFFGPGTRLTVL.

Only a few counts were recorded for this clonotype. The chain carries TRBV5-5 and TRBJ1-4; possible D gene TRBD1, 5 bases. V gave up 4 bases and J gave up 8 bases, with 15 bases separating them. The CDR3 covers 14 residues. Germline CDR1 is SGHKS and CDR2 is YYEKEE (reference sequence). The CDR3 nucleotides are TGTGCCAGCAGCCCCATTGGGGGTGGCGAAAAACTGTTTTTT. Its translation is CASSPIGGGEKLFF.

The rearrangement links TRBV12-3 or TRBV12-4 to TRBJ2-7, with D perhaps matching TRBD1 (5 bases). The CDR3 runs to 14 residues. V dropped 5 bases and J dropped 6 bases, with 17 bases sitting between them. The CDR3 sequence is CASSPNSDRPEQYF. As DNA, the CDR3 is TGTGCCAGCAGTCCCAACTCAGACAGACCCGAGCAGTACTTC.

This clonotype was counted at least ten times. The chain recombines TRBV20-1 with TRBJ1-3; maybe TRBD1 (6 bases). Trimming removed 1 base from V and 0 bases from J, with 22 bases in between. Germline CDR1 and CDR2: DFQATT and SNEGSKA (reference sequence). The CDR3 is 19 amino acids. This CDR3 is CSARAGTLGAVNSGNTIYF. The CDR3 nucleotides read TGCAGTGCTAGAGCCGGGACATTGGGGGCTGTCAACTCTGGAAACACCATATATTTT.

This clonotype occurred a few times. This chain uses TRBV29-1 with TRBJ2-1; the match to TRBD2 covers 9 bases. Per germline, CDR1 SQVTM and CDR2 ANQGSEA. There are 13 residues in the CDR3. The ends lost 7 bases at V and 3 bases at J; junction bases unmatched: 4. CDR3 DNA sequence: TGCAGCGGTCTAGCGGGGCACTACAATGAGCAGTTCTTC. Translating gives CSGLAGHYNEQFF.

This chain links TRBV2 with TRBJ2-1, with D possibly being TRBD1 (5 bases). V lost 10 bases and J 7 bases, leaving 17 bases between the germline ends. CDR3 length: 13 amino acids. Germline V CDR1 and CDR2: SNHLY, FYNNEI. In DNA form, the CDR3 reads TGTGCCAACTATCCCGGGCAGGGTAATGAGCAGTTCTTC. This translates into CANYPGQGNEQFF.

This CDR3 reads CASSYGLPEQYF. In nucleotides, the CDR3 is TGTGCCAGCAGTTACGGTTTGCCTGAGCAGTACTTC. The chain recombines TRBV6-2 or TRBV6-3 with TRBJ2-7; D call uncertain. Looked up from germline, CDR1 is MNHEY and CDR2 is SVGEGT. V lost 2 bases to trimming and J lost 7 bases, with 9 bases between them. CDR3 length: 12 residues.

The chain recombines TRBV7-9 with TRBJ1-2; tentative D call: TRBD1 (6 bases). The V end was cut by 3 bases, the J end by 6 bases, with 8 bases between. The CDR3 length is 12 residues. Germline V gene sequence: CDR1 SEHNR, CDR2 FQNEAQ (reference sequence). DNA for the CDR3: TGTGCCAGCAGCTTGGACAGCGATGGCTACACCTTC. Translated: CASSLDSDGYTF.

This clonotype was detected many times. This rearrangement joins TRBV12-3 or TRBV12-4 to TRBJ2-5; D may be TRBD2 (6 bases). The CDR3 runs to 15 residues. V lost 0 bases and J 0 bases, leaving 8 bases between the germline ends. The CDR3 sequence is CASSLAGGYQETQYF. The CDR3 nucleotides read TGTGCCAGCAGTTTAGCTGGGGGGTACCAAGAGACCCAGTACTTC.

This clonotype was seen only a few times. The V gene is TRBV9, the J gene TRBJ2-7, with D possibly matching TRBD1 (5 bases). The germline V gene has CDR1 SGDLS and CDR2 YYNGEE. Deletions cut 4 bases from V and 5 bases from J, with 19 bases between. This CDR3 spans 15 amino acids. The CDR3 nucleotides read TGTGCCAGCAGCATGAGCTATCAGGGTACCCACGAGCAGTACTTC. This codes for CASSMSYQGTHEQYF.

The CDR3: CATSPGQGQSDEQFF. DNA for the CDR3: TGTGCCACCAGCCCGGGACAGGGGCAGAGCGATGAGCAGTTCTTC. This chain uses TRBV15 with TRBJ2-1; TRBD1 matches 10 bases. V was pared by 5 bases and J by 8 bases, with 9 bases of the junction left unmatched. Germline-derived CDR1 and CDR2 are LNHNV and YYDKDF (reference sequence). The CDR3 runs 15 residues.

The V and J genes are TRBV21-1 and TRBJ2-4; the table calls TRBD1, which could not be checked here. TRBV21-1 is given as a pseudogene. The length of the CDR3 is 14 residues. The CDR3 coding sequence is TGTGCCAGCACTTATCAGGGGGGCCCCCCTATTCAGTACTTC. It codes for CASTYQGGPPIQYF.

This clonotype appeared a few times. The chain carries TRBV4-2 and TRBJ1-1, with no clear D. The V end was cut by 4 bases, the J end by 1 base, with 10 bases between. Germline V gives CDR1 LGHNA, CDR2 YNFKEQ. The CDR3 consists of 14 residues. The DNA for the CDR3 is TGTGCCAGCAGCCCCAGGAGTGGGAACACTGAAGCTTTCTTT. This codes for CASSPRSGNTEAFF.

This clonotype has a count of ten or more. V gene TRBV20-1 combines with J gene TRBJ2-7; a weak D match, TRBD2 (7 bases). The CDR3 runs 16 residues. With 0 bases removed from V and 3 bases from J, the gap between germline ends came to 18 bases. From germline, CDR1 is DFQATT and CDR2 SNEGSKA (reference sequence). The chain's CDR3 is CSARDIQAGAFYEQYF. The CDR3 nucleotides are TGCAGTGCTAGAGATATACAGGCGGGGGCCTTCTACGAGCAGTACTTC.

This clonotype was seen only a few times. The chain is built from TRBV6-5 and TRBJ2-5, with D unclear. CDR1 is MNHEY and CDR2 is SVGAGI in the germline V gene. Trimming took off 4 bases at V and 5 bases at J, with 14 bases between the two ends. This CDR3 is 14 amino acids long. For the CDR3, the DNA is TGTGCCAGCAGTTCCCGACAAAATCATGAGACCCAGTACTTC. Translation gives CASSSRQNHETQYF.

This clonotype was seen a handful of times. Here the CDR3 reads CASSPLQEETQYF. Written as DNA, the CDR3 is TGTGCCAGCTCCCCCCTCCAGGAAGAGACCCAGTACTTC. The chain employs TRBV18 and TRBJ2-5; unclear D gene. This CDR3 region has 13 residues. V shed 6 bases and J shed 3 bases, with 11 bases lying between them. CDR1 and CDR2 from the germline V gene are KGHSH and LQKENI.

This clonotype was counted only a few times. The rearrangement joins TRBV12-3 or TRBV12-4 to TRBJ2-7; 8 nucleotides match TRBD2. The J segment lost 0 bases and the V segment lost 6 bases, leaving 4 bases of the junction unmatched. This CDR3 spans 14 amino acids. The CDR3 protein is CASSISGGSYEQYF. CDR3 sequence (DNA): TGTGCCAGCAGCATAAGCGGGGGCTCCTACGAGCAGTACTTC.

The table lists this clonotype with a few counts. V and J are TRBV12-5 and TRBJ2-3; D not resolved. From germline, CDR1 is LGHNT and CDR2 FRNRAP. This CDR3 comprises 13 residues. Trimming stripped 4 bases from V and 1 base from J, with 6 bases between. Written as DNA, the CDR3 is TGTGCTAGTGGTTACATCGGCACAGATACGCAGTATTTT. Translated: CASGYIGTDTQYF.

This clonotype showed up just a few times. V is TRBV6-2 or TRBV6-3 and J is TRBJ2-3; D is undetermined. The CDR3 loop spans 15 amino acids. Trimming took off 2 bases at V and 0 bases at J, with 9 bases between the two ends. Germline V lookup: CDR1 MNHEY, CDR2 SVGEGT. The CDR3 DNA reads as TGTGCCAGCAGTTACCTAGAAACTAGCACAGATACGCAGTATTTT. Its protein is CASSYLETSTDTQYF.

This clonotype was counted ten times or more. The chain employs TRBV12-3 or TRBV12-4 and TRBJ1-1; D remains unclear. The ends were cut back, 4 bases at V and 0 bases at J, with 3 bases in the middle. The CDR3 length is 12 residues. The CDR3 nucleotides read TGTGCCAGCAGTTATCTGAACACTGAAGCTTTCTTT. It specifies CASSYLNTEAFF.

The rearrangement uses TRBV12-3 or TRBV12-4 and TRBJ2-7; D perhaps matches TRBD1 (5 bases). V lost 5 bases, J lost 5 bases, and 16 bases lay in between. The CDR3 is 14 amino acids. This CDR3 reads CASSPQGAVDEQYF. CDR3 bases: TGTGCCAGCAGTCCCCAGGGTGCTGTGGACGAGCAGTACTTC.

This clonotype was seen a few times. The rearrangement uses TRBV6-1 and TRBJ2-3, with D perhaps matching TRBD1 (5 bases). CDR3 size: 16 residues. Germline CDR1 reads MNHNS; CDR2 reads SASEGT. V was pared by 2 bases and J by 1 base, with 13 bases between. CDR3 amino acids: CASSEPLGAGTDTQYF. CDR3 coding DNA: TGTGCCAGCAGTGAACCTTTAGGGGCAGGCACAGATACGCAGTATTTT.

The chain is built from TRBV28 and TRBJ1-5; D ambiguous. The CDR3 runs 13 residues. Trimming shortened V by 11 bases and J by 1 base, and 12 bases separated the two germline ends. Germline V gives CDR1 MDHEN, CDR2 SYDVKM. The CDR3 region has the DNA TGTGCCTCTGGCTGGTTAAGCAATCAGCCCCAGCATTTT. The encoded protein is CASGWLSNQPQHF.

This clonotype was seen a few times. The chain has TRBV9 and TRBJ2-5, with TRBD2 as a possible D gene (5 bases). Germline values: CDR1 SGDLS, CDR2 YYNGEE. Trimming shortened V by 4 bases and J by 3 bases, and 13 bases separated the two germline ends. This CDR3 region has 14 residues. The CDR3, as DNA: TGTGCCAGCAGCCCTCCTGGAGCGGAAGAGACCCAGTACTTC. It yields the protein CASSPPGAEETQYF. The complete variable domain, with remaining parts taken from reference TRBV9 and TRBJ2-5, reads DSGVTQTPKHLITATGQRVTLRCSPRSGDLSVYWYQQSLDQGLQFLIQYYNGEERAKGNILERFSAQQFPDLHSELNLSSLELGDSALYFCASSPPGAEETQYFGPGTRLLVL.